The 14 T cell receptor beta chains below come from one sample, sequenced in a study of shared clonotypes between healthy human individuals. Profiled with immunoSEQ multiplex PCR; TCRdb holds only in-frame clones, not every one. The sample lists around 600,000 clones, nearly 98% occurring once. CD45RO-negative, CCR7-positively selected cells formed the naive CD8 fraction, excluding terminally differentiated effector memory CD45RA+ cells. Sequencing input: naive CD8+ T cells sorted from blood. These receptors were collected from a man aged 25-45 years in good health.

CDR3 DNA sequence: TGTGCCAGCAGCTGGGGGACTAGCGGGAGTCTGACCTACGAGCAGTACTTC. Protein: CASSWGTSGSLTYEQYF. V usage is TRBV5-6 and J usage is TRBJ2-7; 14 nucleotides match TRBD2. The CDR3 consists of 17 residues. V trimming: 3 bases; J trimming: 2 bases; junction bases outside the gene matches: 7. Germline V gene sequence: CDR1 SGHDT, CDR2 YYEEEE.

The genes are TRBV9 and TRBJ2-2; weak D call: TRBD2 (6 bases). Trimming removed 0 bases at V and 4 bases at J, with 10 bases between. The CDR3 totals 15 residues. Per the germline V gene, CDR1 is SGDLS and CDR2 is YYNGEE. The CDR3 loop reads CASSVGEGGTGELFF. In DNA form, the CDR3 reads TGTGCCAGCAGCGTAGGCGAGGGAGGCACCGGGGAGCTGTTTTTT.

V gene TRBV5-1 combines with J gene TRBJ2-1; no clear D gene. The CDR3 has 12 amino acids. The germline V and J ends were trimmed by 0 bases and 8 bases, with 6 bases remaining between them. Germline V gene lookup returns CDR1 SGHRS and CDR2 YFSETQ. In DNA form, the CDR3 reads TGCGCCAGCAGCTTGGACTGGGATGAGCAGTTCTTC. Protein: CASSLDWDEQFF.

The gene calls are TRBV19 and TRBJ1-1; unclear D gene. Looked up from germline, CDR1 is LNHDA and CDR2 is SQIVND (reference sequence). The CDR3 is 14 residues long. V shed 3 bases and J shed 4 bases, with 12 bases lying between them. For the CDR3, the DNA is TGTGCCAGTAGTATTTTAGGACCCTCCACTGAAGCTTTCTTT. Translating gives CASSILGPSTEAFF.

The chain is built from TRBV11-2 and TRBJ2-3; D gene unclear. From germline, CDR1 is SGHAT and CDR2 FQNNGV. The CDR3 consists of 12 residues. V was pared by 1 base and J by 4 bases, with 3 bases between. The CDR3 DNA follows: TGTGCCAGCAGCTTAGGAGCAGATACGCAGTATTTT. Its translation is CASSLGADTQYF.

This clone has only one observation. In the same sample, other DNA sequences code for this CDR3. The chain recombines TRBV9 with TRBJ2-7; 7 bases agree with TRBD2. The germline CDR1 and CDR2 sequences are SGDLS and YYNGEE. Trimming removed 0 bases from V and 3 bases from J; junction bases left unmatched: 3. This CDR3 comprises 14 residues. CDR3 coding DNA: TGTGCCAGCAGCGTAGTTGCGGGGGACTACGAGCAGTACTTC. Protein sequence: CASSVVAGDYEQYF.

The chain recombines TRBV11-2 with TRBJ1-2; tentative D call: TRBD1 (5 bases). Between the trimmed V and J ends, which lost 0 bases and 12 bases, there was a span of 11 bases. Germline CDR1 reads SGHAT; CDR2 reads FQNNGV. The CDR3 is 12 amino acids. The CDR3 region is CASSLDQQVDTF. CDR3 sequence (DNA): TGTGCCAGCAGCTTAGATCAACAGGTCGACACCTTC.

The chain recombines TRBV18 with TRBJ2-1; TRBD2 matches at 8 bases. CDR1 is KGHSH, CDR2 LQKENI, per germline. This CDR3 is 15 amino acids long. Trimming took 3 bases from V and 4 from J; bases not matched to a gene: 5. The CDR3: CASSPGVAGYNEQFF. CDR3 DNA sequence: TGTGCCAGCTCACCCGGGGTAGCGGGGTACAATGAGCAGTTCTTC.

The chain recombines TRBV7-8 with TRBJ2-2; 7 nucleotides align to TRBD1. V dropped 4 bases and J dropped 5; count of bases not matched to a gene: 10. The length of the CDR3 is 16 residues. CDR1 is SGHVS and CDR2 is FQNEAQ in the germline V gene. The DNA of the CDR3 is TGTGCCAGCAGCTCCCAGTTCGACAGGGTTACCGGGGAGCTGTTTTTT. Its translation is CASSSQFDRVTGELFF.

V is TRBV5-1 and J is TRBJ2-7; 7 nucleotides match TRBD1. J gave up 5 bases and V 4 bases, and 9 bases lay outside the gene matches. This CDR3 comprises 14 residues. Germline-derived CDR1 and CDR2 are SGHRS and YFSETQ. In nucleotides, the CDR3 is TGCGCCAGCAGCATGTACAGGGGTTTCGACGAGCAGTACTTC. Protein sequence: CASSMYRGFDEQYF.

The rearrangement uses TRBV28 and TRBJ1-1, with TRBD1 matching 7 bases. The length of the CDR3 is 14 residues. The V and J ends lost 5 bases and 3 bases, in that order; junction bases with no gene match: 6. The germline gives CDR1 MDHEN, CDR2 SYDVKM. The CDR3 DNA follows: TGTGCCAGCAGTGTACAGGGGACTTACACTGAAGCTTTCTTT. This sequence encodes CASSVQGTYTEAFF.

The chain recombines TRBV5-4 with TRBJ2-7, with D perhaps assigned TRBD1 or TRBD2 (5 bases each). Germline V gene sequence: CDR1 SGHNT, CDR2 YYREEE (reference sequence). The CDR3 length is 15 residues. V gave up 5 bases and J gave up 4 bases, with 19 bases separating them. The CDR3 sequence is CASSLGDYGFYEQYF. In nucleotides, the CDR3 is TGTGCCAGCAGTCTGGGGGATTATGGATTTTACGAGCAGTACTTC.

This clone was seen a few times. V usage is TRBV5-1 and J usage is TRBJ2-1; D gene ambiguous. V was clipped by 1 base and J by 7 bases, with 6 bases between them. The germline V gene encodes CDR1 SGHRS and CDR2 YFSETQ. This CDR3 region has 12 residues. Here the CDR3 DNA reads TGCGCCAGCAGCTTGTCCGGAAATGAGCAGTTCTTC. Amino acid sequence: CASSLSGNEQFF.

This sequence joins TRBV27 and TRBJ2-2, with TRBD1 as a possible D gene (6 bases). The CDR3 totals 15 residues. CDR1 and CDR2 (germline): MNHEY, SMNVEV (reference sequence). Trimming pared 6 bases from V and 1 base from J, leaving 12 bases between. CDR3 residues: CASRGQPMNTGELFF. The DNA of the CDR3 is TGTGCCAGCAGAGGACAGCCGATGAACACCGGGGAGCTGTTTTTT.